The clone carrying this T cell receptor beta chain was observed a few times. Its target is unknown. Two oligonucleotides, mixed equimolar, formed the beta constant-region primer covering TRBC1 and TRBC2. Ligated cDNA was amplified by four rounds of PCR with nested alpha and beta constant-region primers and SP2. MiXCR was run by TCRdb on the UMI-ligation and nested PCR reads, yielding one entry per CDR3 protein. Of 150,000 or so distinct CDR3 sequences listed, 22% are singletons. The CDR3 length is 19 residues. Unmatched junction bases numbered 14, after V lost 1 base and J lost 4 bases. CDR1 SEHNR and CDR2 FQNEAQ come from the germline V gene (reference sequence). This sample was included in a study of naive and memory T cell subsets. Study-wide findings and caveats: In naive cells, over 85% of TCR sequences were seen only once. No ground truth validated the naive and memory repertoire findings. Each distinct alpha or beta sequence counts as one clonotype. Naive repertoires, especially CD8, held a few larger clonotypes, possibly memory cells re-expressing CD45RA.

Cells stained for CD3, CD4, CD8, CD45RA, CD27 and viability were sorted into four CD45RA/CD27 subsets. The chain couples TRBV7-9 to TRBJ2-2; TRBD1 aligns across 8 bases. The specimen was naive CD4+ T cells from blood. The source is a human donor in good health. The CDR3 protein is CASSLGKIRQGLSTGELFF. DNA for the CDR3: TGTGCCAGCAGCTTAGGCAAGATTCGACAGGGGTTATCCACCGGGGAGCTGTTTTTT.